Listed below are T cell receptor beta chains from one sample, sequenced in a study of shared clonotypes between healthy human individuals. Only in-frame clones appear in the TCRdb table, and some are missing; sequencing was by immunoSEQ multiplex PCR. The sample yields 650,000 to 800,000 clones, around 70% seen once. Material: memory CD4+ T cells sorted from blood. The origin of the receptors is a woman aged 25-40 years in good health. Each CDR3 is given with its conserved first and last residue. D genes are given only for firm matches. A row's size may be missing; if present it is once, few, many or a size class.

J gene	clone size	D gene	V gene	CDR3 protein	CDR3 DNA
TRBJ2-7	.	TRBD1	TRBV28	CASRRGDRDSYEQYF	TGTGCCAGCCGTCGTGGGGACAGGGACTCCTACGAGCAGTACTTC
TRBJ2-1	.	TRBD1	TRBV25-1	CASSDRDRGRYNEQFF	TGTGCCAGCAGCGACCGGGACAGGGGCCGCTACAATGAGCAGTTCTTC
TRBJ2-3	few	TRBD2	TRBV6-1	CASMSSGRSDTQYF	TGTGCCAGCATGTCTAGCGGGAGGTCAGATACGCAGTATTTT
TRBJ2-1	.	TRBD2	TRBV18	CASSPRALAAEQFF	TGTGCCAGCTCACCCCGGGCCCTAGCGGCCGAGCAGTTCTTC
TRBJ2-5	.	.	TRBV15	CATSRDERETQYF	TGTGCCACCAGCAGAGATGAGAGAGAGACCCAGTACTTC
TRBJ2-7	.	.	TRBV5-1	CASSLGASATYEQYF	TGCGCCAGCAGCTTGGGAGCTAGCGCTACCTACGAGCAGTACTTC
TRBJ2-6	.	.	TRBV14	CASSQGYPGANVLTF	TGTGCCAGCAGCCAGGGCTATCCTGGGGCCAACGTCCTGACTTTC
TRBJ2-3	.	.	TRBV29-1	CSVEGMGTDTQYF	TGCAGCGTTGAGGGAATGGGCACAGATACGCAGTATTTT
TRBJ2-1	.	TRBD2	TRBV2	CASSEEGLAAYNEQFF	TGTGCCAGCAGTGAGGAGGGACTAGCAGCCTACAATGAGCAGTTCTTC
TRBJ2-3	once	TRBD1	TRBV28	CASSLDRVARTQYF	TGTGCCAGCAGTTTAGACAGGGTGGCACGAACGCAGTATTTT
TRBJ2-3	.	.	TRBV28	CASSLVGAGSADTQYF	TGTGCCAGCAGTTTGGTAGGGGCAGGGTCCGCAGATACGCAGTATTTT
TRBJ2-1	.	.	TRBV21-1	CASSKGLAGGNPYNEQFF	TGTGCCAGCAGCAAGGGACTAGCGGGAGGGAACCCCTACAATGAGCAGTTCTTC
TRBJ2-2	.	.	TRBV7-2	CASSFGGAPGSGELFF	TGTGCCAGCAGCTTCGGGGGAGCGCCGGGGAGCGGGGAGCTGTTTTTT
TRBJ2-7	.	TRBD1	TRBV9	CASSARTGYDEQYF	TGTGCCAGCAGCGCTAGGACAGGGTACGACGAGCAGTACTTC
TRBJ2-1	.	TRBD2	TRBV18	CASSAAGSYNEQFF	TGTGCCAGCTCAGCAGCGGGATCCTACAATGAGCAGTTCTTC
TRBJ1-2	.	.	TRBV7-2	CASSLFSGGAGYTF	TGTGCCAGCAGCTTGTTTTCTGGGGGCGCAGGCTACACCTTC
TRBJ2-1	.	.	TRBV4-2	CASSQANLAQGGNEQFF	TGTGCCAGCAGCCAAGCGAATCTAGCCCAGGGGGGAAATGAGCAGTTCTTC
TRBJ2-7	.	.	TRBV27	CASSTIFSRVGASGYEQYF	TGTGCCAGCAGCACTATTTTCAGCAGGGTTGGGGCCTCCGGGTACGAGCAGTACTTC
TRBJ2-5	.	.	TRBV18	CASSPPGHRQAQYF	TGTGCCAGCTCACCACCGGGACATCGCCAGGCCCAGTACTTC
TRBJ1-3	.	.	TRBV28	CASSSPGNTIYF	TGTGCCAGCAGTTCACCGGGAAACACCATATATTTT
TRBJ2-1	.	TRBD2	TRBV28	CASRPREGRGNEQFF	TGTGCCAGCAGACCGCGGGAGGGCCGGGGGAATGAGCAGTTCTTC
TRBJ2-2	.	.	TRBV5-1	CASSLSMSGGELFF	TGCGCCAGCAGCTTGAGCATGTCGGGCGGGGAGCTGTTTTTT
TRBJ2-5	.	.	TRBV28	CASSSRGSETQYF	TGTGCCAGCAGTTCGAGGGGTTCTGAGACCCAGTACTTC
TRBJ1-4	.	.	TRBV18	CASSPPTGPTGEKLFF	TGTGCCAGCTCACCTCCGACGGGACCCACGGGTGAAAAACTGTTTTTT
TRBJ2-1	.	.	TRBV5-1	CASSLYFSGDSSYNEQFF	TGCGCCAGCAGCTTGTACTTCAGCGGAGATAGCTCCTACAATGAGCAGTTCTTC
TRBJ2-5	.	.	TRBV11-3	CASSLDRETQYF	TGTGCCAGCAGCTTAGATCGCGAGACCCAGTACTTC
TRBJ1-2	.	.	TRBV6-1	CASSVADGYGYTF	TGTGCCAGCAGTGTGGCGGACGGCTATGGCTACACCTTC
TRBJ2-7	few	.	TRBV29-1	CSVGGLEQYF	TGCAGCGTTGGGGGCCTCGAGCAGTACTTC
TRBJ2-1	.	TRBD2	TRBV5-1	CASSPSSGVYNEQFF	TGCGCCAGCAGCCCCTCTAGCGGAGTCTACAATGAGCAGTTCTTC
TRBJ2-1	many	.	TRBV27	CASLRQGSTYNEQFF	TGTGCCAGCCTCCGCCAGGGCTCGACCTACAATGAGCAGTTCTTC
TRBJ2-2	.	TRBD2	TRBV18	CASSPSTGTSGYPSTGELFF	TGTGCCAGCTCACCGTCAACCGGGACTAGCGGATATCCATCCACCGGGGAGCTGTTTTTT
TRBJ2-7	once	.	TRBV18	CASSRGWDSYEQYF	TGTGCCAGCTCACGGGGTTGGGACTCCTACGAGCAGTACTTC
TRBJ1-1	.	TRBD1	TRBV6-1	CATNRGPTEAFF	TGTGCCACAAACAGGGGGCCCACTGAAGCTTTCTTT
TRBJ2-7	.	.	TRBV28	CASSLKGSSYEQYF	TGTGCCAGCAGTTTAAAGGGAAGCTCCTACGAGCAGTACTTC
TRBJ1-5	.	.	TRBV19	CASSLAVGPQHF	TGTGCCAGTAGCCTTGCCGTGGGGCCCCAGCATTTT
TRBJ1-1	.	.	TRBV7-9	CASSLVGSSYTEAFF	TGTGCCAGCAGCTTAGTTGGAAGTAGTTACACTGAAGCTTTCTTT
TRBJ2-7	few	.	TRBV28	CASSLVLAEARYEQYF	TGTGCCAGCAGTTTGGTATTAGCGGAGGCTCGCTACGAGCAGTACTTC
TRBJ1-2	few	TRBD1	TRBV15	CATRVLGTENYGYTF	TGTGCCACCAGAGTCCTCGGGACAGAAAACTATGGCTACACCTTC
TRBJ2-5	.	TRBD2	TRBV7-9	CASSFNLGEGTQYF	TGTGCCAGCAGCTTTAACCTAGGGGAGGGGACCCAGTACTTC
TRBJ1-2	.	.	TRBV4-2	CASSLDGEGLRGYTF	TGTGCCAGCAGCCTCGACGGGGAGGGACTTCGGGGCTACACCTTC
TRBJ2-5	few	TRBD2	TRBV5-4	CASSSHSGTYQETQYF	TGTGCCAGCAGCTCGCATAGCGGGACGTACCAAGAGACCCAGTACTTC
TRBJ2-2	.	TRBD2	TRBV4-1	CASSQDNMASGNTGELFF	TGCGCCAGCAGCCAAGATAATATGGCTAGCGGGAACACCGGGGAGCTGTTTTTT
TRBJ2-7	.	TRBD2	TRBV7-8	CASSVGLAVLQYF	TGTGCCAGCAGCGTCGGACTAGCGGTATTGCAGTACTTC
TRBJ2-7	.	.	TRBV6-1	CATMAPGTGTYEQYF	TGTGCCACCATGGCCCCAGGGACCGGCACCTACGAGCAGTACTTC
TRBJ2-3	.	TRBD2	TRBV10-3	CAIRSGRETDTQYF	TGTGCCATCCGGAGCGGGAGGGAAACAGATACGCAGTATTTT
TRBJ2-7	.	TRBD2	TRBV5-1	CASSAGTSGTEQYF	TGCGCCAGCAGCGCCGGGACTAGCGGAACCGAGCAGTACTTC
TRBJ1-1	.	.	TRBV11-1	CASSLAYGGTAFF	TGTGCCAGCAGCTTAGCGTATGGGGGGACAGCTTTCTTT
TRBJ2-3	few	.	TRBV5-1	CASSPSVRQQYF	TGCGCCAGCAGCCCCTCAGTAAGACAGCAGTATTTT
TRBJ2-3	.	.	TRBV7-9	CASSLNGHVNTQYF	TGTGCCAGCAGCCTGAATGGACACGTGAATACGCAGTATTTT
TRBJ1-3	.	.	TRBV28	CASSLWGPGNTIYF	TGTGCCAGCAGTTTATGGGGCCCTGGAAACACCATATATTTT
TRBJ1-1	.	.	TRBV29-1	CSVVRGGSRTEAFF	TGCAGCGTAGTGAGAGGGGGTTCGCGCACTGAAGCTTTCTTT
TRBJ1-1	.	TRBD1	TRBV11-2	CASSLDGRGPTEAFF	TGTGCCAGCAGCTTAGACGGCAGGGGGCCCACTGAAGCTTTCTTT
TRBJ1-2	.	TRBD1	TRBV6-6	CASRSGTGSTYGYTF	TGTGCCAGCAGATCCGGGACAGGAAGCACCTATGGCTACACCTTC
TRBJ2-7	.	.	TRBV10-3	CAISTRSYEQYF	TGTGCCATCAGTACACGGTCCTACGAGCAGTACTTC
TRBJ1-2	.	.	TRBV6-1	CASSEAPQGNYGYTF	TGTGCCAGCAGTGAAGCGCCTCAAGGCAACTATGGCTACACCTTC